The 30 T cell receptor beta chains presented below share a single source sample, sequenced in a study of cytomegalovirus exposure and HLA in healthy donors. A multiplex PCR was run with 60 Vbeta primers and 13 Jbeta primers. Measured with immunoSEQ multiplex PCR; TCRdb has only the in-frame clones, and not every one. Among 150,000 to 200,000 clones listed, roughly 85% were seen once. Sequencing was performed on PBMCs. Source of these receptors: a woman aged 25 to 39 in good health and CMV-seronegative.

The chain carries TRBV29-1 and TRBJ2-7; 8 bases are a match to TRBD2. Matching the DNA end better, TRBJ2-1 makes the J call doubtful. There are 14 residues in the CDR3. Germline lookup yields CDR1 SQVTM and CDR2 ANQGSEA. CDR3 residues: CSAAGLVGYNEQFF. The CDR3 region has the DNA TGCAGCGCGGCGGGACTAGTGGGGTACAATGAGCAGTTCTTC.

The chain uses TRBV9 and TRBJ2-5; 8 nucleotides match TRBD2. The J segment lost 3 bases and the V segment lost 4 bases, leaving 11 bases of the junction unmatched. CDR1 and CDR2 from the germline V gene are SGDLS and YYNGEE. This CDR3 spans 16 amino acids. CDR3 loop: CASSPGGGGLEETQYF. Here the CDR3 DNA reads TGTGCCAGCAGCCCGGGAGGGGGGGGGCTGGAAGAGACCCAGTACTTC.

V usage is TRBV19 and J usage is TRBJ1-1; TRBD1 is a possible D gene (5 bases). With 5 bases removed from V and 0 bases from J, the gap between germline ends came to 10 bases. The CDR3 consists of 14 residues. The germline V gene encodes CDR1 LNHDA and CDR2 SQIVND (reference sequence). The CDR3 reads CASSPRTLNTEAFF. The CDR3 DNA sequence: TGTGCCAGTAGTCCTCGGACACTGAACACTGAAGCTTTCTTT.

This clone was picked up one time. V is TRBV5-4 and J is TRBJ1-6; 8 bases line up with TRBD1. This CDR3 is built from 16 residues. Germline CDR1 SGHNT, CDR2 YYREEE (reference sequence). V gave up 1 base and J gave up 7 bases; unmatched junction bases: 7. The CDR3, as DNA: TGTGCCAGCAGCTTGTTGGACAGGGAAGGAAATTCACCCCTCCACTTT. Its translation is CASSLLDREGNSPLHF.

DNA of the CDR3: TGTGCCAGTAGTGGCCGGGACAGGGGACGGTTCGAGCAGTACTTC. Its translation is CASSGRDRGRFEQYF. The chain employs TRBV19 and TRBJ2-7; TRBD1 aligns across 10 bases. The ends lost 5 bases at V and 6 bases at J; junction bases unmatched: 10. The germline V gene encodes CDR1 LNHDA and CDR2 SQIVND (reference sequence). CDR3 length: 15 amino acids.

This chain connects TRBV10-3 to TRBJ2-7; D remains ambiguous. Germline CDR1 reads ENHRY; CDR2 reads SYGVKD. V shed 3 bases and J shed 4 bases, with 4 bases lying between them. This CDR3 is 11 amino acids long. The DNA of the CDR3 is TGTGCCATCAGTGACCAGTACGAGCAGTACTTC. Residues: CAISDQYEQYF.

Comment on this clone: The junction does not match germline at one end; this may be a read error. The rearrangement links TRBV28 to TRBJ1-1; the D gene is possibly TRBD1 (5 bases). The length of the CDR3 is 14 residues. Germline-derived CDR1 and CDR2 are MDHEN and SYDVKM. Here the CDR3 DNA reads TGTGCCAGCACTTTAGTAGGGGTTGGCACTGAAGCTTTCTTT. It is translated as CASTLVGVGTEAFF. Using reference TRBV28 and TRBJ1-1 for the parts outside the CDR3, the full variable domain is DVKVTQSSRYLVKRTGEKVFLECVQDMDHENMFWYRQDPGLGLRLIYFSYDVKMKEKGDIPEGYSVSREKKERFSLILESASTNQTSMYLCASTLVGVGTEAFFGQGTRLTVV.

The rearrangement links TRBV14 to TRBJ1-1, with a tentative D call TRBD1 (6 bases). The CDR3 contains 14 residues. Per germline, CDR1 SGHDN and CDR2 FVKESK. The V and J ends lost 1 base and 6 bases respectively, with 12 bases between them. The CDR3 DNA sequence: TGTGCCAGCAGCCAAGTACAGGGAGTGGCTGAAGCTTTCTTT. Translating gives CASSQVQGVAEAFF.

The V gene is TRBV6-5, the J gene TRBJ1-5; unclear D gene. The CDR3 spans 14 residues. The germline gives CDR1 MNHEY, CDR2 SVGAGI. The V and J ends lost 5 bases and 1 base respectively, with 9 bases between them. The CDR3 protein is CASSRYMSNQPQHF. As DNA, the CDR3 is TGTGCCAGCAGTCGTTACATGAGCAATCAGCCCCAGCATTTT.

The CDR3 coding sequence is TGTGCCAGCAGCCTGGGGGCCAGGACTGGGGATGGCTACACCTTC. Its protein is CASSLGARTGDGYTF. V is TRBV5-4 and J is TRBJ1-2; TRBD1 might be the D (6 bases). Germline V gene lookup returns CDR1 SGHNT and CDR2 YYREEE (reference sequence). The CDR3 loop spans 15 amino acids. V was shortened by 4 bases and J by 6 bases, with 19 bases between the two germline ends.

The rearrangement uses TRBV27 and TRBJ2-7; D perhaps matches TRBD2 (5 bases). The CDR3 is made up of 14 amino acids. The ends were cut back, 0 bases at V and 6 bases at J, with 12 bases in the middle. The germline CDR1 and CDR2 sequences are MNHEY and SMNVEV (reference sequence). The CDR3 DNA is TGTGCCAGCAGTTTATCCAGGACTGAGAGCGAGCAGTACTTC. This sequence encodes CASSLSRTESEQYF.

J is TRBJ1-2 and V is TRBV5-4; D gene uncertain. CDR1 is SGHNT, CDR2 YYREEE, per germline (reference sequence). The V end was cut by 5 bases, the J end by 4 bases, with 18 bases between. CDR3 length: 15 amino acids. CDR3 DNA: TGTGCCAGCAGTCCCCCTGGGCAGCTTGCCTATGGCTACACCTTC. Translated: CASSPPGQLAYGYTF.

The chain couples TRBV10-1 to TRBJ2-7; 11 positions agree with TRBD2. The CDR3 length is 16 residues. Germline-derived CDR1 and CDR2 are WNHNN and SYGVQD (reference sequence). Trimming cost V 1 base and J 4 bases; bases outside gene matches: 6. CDR3 residues: CASSELAGGPLYEQYF. DNA of the CDR3: TGCGCCAGCAGTGAGTTAGCGGGAGGGCCCTTATACGAGCAGTACTTC.

With regard to this clone: Relative to the germline gene, one junction end is altered; a read error may explain this. The rearrangement joins TRBV7-2 to TRBJ2-5, with 12 nucleotides matching TRBD2. The CDR3 covers 18 residues. CDR1 SGHTA and CDR2 FQGNSA come from the germline V gene. CDR3 DNA sequence: TGTGCCAGCAGCTTAGCACCTAGCGGGGGGGAAACCCAAGAGGCCCAGTACTTC. Translated, it gives CASSLAPSGGETQEAQYF.

This clone was counted a single time. The chain carries TRBV10-1 and TRBJ1-3; D unresolved. CDR1 and CDR2 from the germline V gene are WNHNN and SYGVQD (reference sequence). V lost 10 bases and J 1 base, leaving 11 bases between the germline ends. There are 13 residues in the CDR3. CDR3 region: CATQGASGNTIYF. CDR3 coding DNA: TGCGCCACCCAAGGAGCTTCTGGAAACACCATATATTTT.

This chain joins TRBV5-1 and TRBJ1-3; TRBD1 matches at 8 bases. The CDR3 covers 14 residues. In germline, CDR1 is SGHRS, CDR2 YFSETQ. V trimming: 7 bases; J trimming: 4 bases; junction bases outside the gene matches: 7. The DNA of the CDR3 is TGCGCCAGCTGGCAGGGGGCTGAGGGAAACACCATATATTTT. Translated: CASWQGAEGNTIYF. Supplemented by reference TRBV5-1 and TRBJ1-3, the full variable domain reads KAGVTQTPRYLIKTRGQQVTLSCSPISGHRSVSWYQQTPGQGLQFLFEYFSETQRNKGNFPGRFSGRQFSNSRSEMNVSTLELGDSALYLCASWQGAEGNTIYFGEGSWLTVV.

V and J are TRBV18 and TRBJ2-2, with D hard to call. CDR3 length equals 17 residues. V lost 1 base and J 1 base, leaving 13 bases between the germline ends. Germline CDR1 KGHSH, CDR2 LQKENI. The CDR3 spells CASSPLLARGNTGELFF. The DNA of the CDR3 is TGTGCCAGCTCACCACTATTAGCCCGAGGGAACACCGGGGAGCTGTTTTTT. Using reference TRBV18 and TRBJ2-2 for the parts outside the CDR3, the full variable domain is NAGVMQNPRHLVRRRGQEARLRCSPMKGHSHVYWYRQLPEEGLKFMVYLQKENIIDESGMPKERFSAEFPKEGPSILRIQQVVRGDSAAYFCASSPLLARGNTGELFFGEGSRLTVL.

The chain recombines TRBV18 with TRBJ1-1, with 10 nucleotides matching TRBD1. The CDR3 sequence is 14 residues long. CDR1 KGHSH and CDR2 LQKENI come from the germline V gene. The V segment lost 5 bases and the J segment 7 bases; nucleotides outside the gene matches: 7. CDR3 loop: CASSSGQGLIEAFF. In DNA form, the CDR3 reads TGTGCCAGCTCATCGGGACAGGGGCTTATTGAAGCTTTCTTT.

This chain uses TRBV7-2 with TRBJ2-7; 9 nucleotides agree with TRBD1. CDR1 is SGHTA, CDR2 FQGNSA, per germline. The CDR3 has 16 amino acids. The ends lost 0 bases at V and 5 bases at J; junction bases unmatched: 8. The CDR3 region is CASSLARTGVTHEQYF. In DNA form, the CDR3 reads TGTGCCAGCAGCTTAGCGAGGACAGGGGTCACCCACGAGCAGTACTTC.

This clone was observed a handful of times. The J gene is TRBJ1-2, the V gene TRBV6-6; tentative D call: TRBD1 (5 bases). Trimming removed 5 bases from V and 6 bases from J, with 19 bases in between. CDR3 length: 15 residues. Germline lookup yields CDR1 MNHNY and CDR2 SVGAGI (reference sequence). The DNA for the CDR3 is TGTGCCAGCAGTCAGTCCAGGGAAGGCGGGGATGGCTACACCTTC. Translating it yields CASSQSREGGDGYTF.

The chain is built from TRBV10-3 and TRBJ1-4; D may be TRBD1 (5 bases). The CDR3 totals 13 residues. The germline CDR1 and CDR2 sequences are ENHRY and SYGVKD. Trimming stripped 10 bases from V and 6 bases from J, with 15 bases between. CDR3 loop: CATRLGGDEKLFF. DNA for the CDR3: TGTGCCACCCGGTTGGGGGGAGATGAAAAACTGTTTTTT.

The chain couples TRBV7-9 to TRBJ2-1, with D maybe TRBD2 (7 bases). This CDR3 is 14 amino acids long. Germline values: CDR1 SEHNR, CDR2 FQNEAQ (reference sequence). V lost 8 bases and J 4 bases, leaving 15 bases between the germline ends. The CDR3 nucleotides read TGTGCCAGCTCAAGGGGGGGGGCTTACAATGAGCAGTTCTTC. Encoded protein: CASSRGGAYNEQFF.

V gene TRBV5-4 combines with J gene TRBJ1-6, with 7 bases that match TRBD1. There are 16 residues in the CDR3. Looked up from germline, CDR1 is SGHNT and CDR2 is YYREEE (reference sequence). Trimming at V came to 4 bases and at J to 5 bases, leaving 9 bases not matched to a gene. The CDR3 loop is CASSAYRGFNNSPLHF. The CDR3 DNA reads TGTGCCAGCAGCGCCTACAGGGGCTTCAATAATTCACCCCTCCACTTT.

The chain links TRBV7-8 to TRBJ1-5; D perhaps matches TRBD1 (6 bases). V shed 2 bases and J shed 3 bases, with 23 bases lying between them. CDR3 length: 19 residues. Germline V gives CDR1 SGHVS, CDR2 FQNEAQ. CDR3 nucleotides: TGTGCCAGCAGCTTATTATGGGGGGGCGACGGGGGAAACAATCAGCCCCAGCATTTT. Translating gives CASSLLWGGDGGNNQPQHF.

The genes are TRBV5-6 and TRBJ1-2; possibly TRBD1 for D (5 bases). This CDR3 is built from 15 residues. CDR1 SGHDT and CDR2 YYEEEE come from the germline V gene. V was shortened by 4 bases and J by 4 bases, with 17 bases between the two germline ends. CDR3 sequence: CASSPFREGSYGYTF. The CDR3 bases are TGTGCCAGCAGCCCGTTCCGGGAGGGGTCCTATGGCTACACCTTC.

V gene TRBV4-2 combines with J gene TRBJ2-5; 10 bases match TRBD2. Judging by the DNA end, TRBJ2-7 fits better; the J call may be wrong. Germline V CDR1 and CDR2: LGHNA, YNFKEQ. The CDR3 sequence is 16 residues long. This CDR3 reads CASSTASSGRGYEQYF. In DNA, the CDR3 is TGTGCCAGCAGCACGGCCTCTAGCGGGAGAGGGTACGAGCAGTACTTC.

The rearrangement uses TRBV6-6 and TRBJ1-1; 9 bases agree with TRBD1. Germline V gives CDR1 MNHNY, CDR2 SVGAGI (reference sequence). There are 16 residues in the CDR3. J was trimmed by 1 base and V by 4 bases; bases with no gene match: 7. The CDR3 nucleotides are TGTGCCAGCAGTTCCACAGTGGGACAGGGGAACACTGAAGCTTTCTTT. Its translation: CASSSTVGQGNTEAFF.

This clone has only a few counts. The chain couples TRBV5-6 to TRBJ1-5; 9 bases line up with TRBD1. Germline values: CDR1 SGHDT, CDR2 YYEEEE. The CDR3 extends over 14 amino acids. The V gene end was trimmed by 4 bases and the J gene end by 4 bases; junction bases not matched to a gene: 3. The DNA for the CDR3 is TGTGCCAGCAGCCAGGACAGGGGAAATCAGCCCCAGCATTTT. Its protein product is CASSQDRGNQPQHF.

The rearrangement joins TRBV7-2 to TRBJ1-1; D gene unclear. Germline CDR1 reads SGHTA; CDR2 reads FQGNSA. V was cut by 5 bases and J by 8 bases, with 18 bases left in between. The CDR3 has 14 residues. The CDR3 spells CASSPHSLIPEAFF. The CDR3 bases are TGTGCCAGCAGCCCACACAGTCTCATACCCGAAGCTTTCTTT.

The gene calls are TRBV7-9 and TRBJ1-2; no clear D. Germline values: CDR1 SEHNR, CDR2 FQNEAQ (reference sequence). The CDR3 is 14 residues long. V was trimmed by 4 bases and J by 0 bases, leaving 9 bases between them. In nucleotides, the CDR3 is TGTGCCAGCAGCTCATTGTCAGCTAACTATGGCTACACCTTC. Amino acid sequence: CASSSLSANYGYTF.